This record covers a single T cell receptor beta chain. The antigen is not known. The sample belongs to a study of graft-versus-host responses after intestinal transplantation. Study-level background: Recipients had multivisceral, liver-intestinal, or isolated intestinal transplants. Once they had received anti-thymocyte globulin induction, all recipients took tacrolimus and steroids for 2 to 4 years.

Profiled with immunoSEQ multiplex PCR; TCRdb holds only in-frame clones, not every one. The sample lists over 65,000 clones; 91% were seen once. Overall study findings and caveats: There was an association between peak levels of circulating GvH clones and early post-transplant HvG declines.

V was clipped by 8 bases and J by 6 bases; unmatched bases: 8. The CDR3 sequence is 14 residues long. Germline V lookup: CDR1 WSHSY, CDR2 SAAADI. This sequence joins TRBV10-2 and TRBJ1-5; 9 nucleotides agree with TRBD1. The material sequenced was unstimulated CD4+ T cells sorted from spleen or lymph node cells, taken before intestinal transplant. This TCR was recovered from a human donor who received an intestinal transplant. In nucleotides, the CDR3 is TGCGCCAGCGCCGAACAGGGGGCGGTTCAGCCCCAGCATTTT. Its protein product is CASAEQGAVQPQHF.